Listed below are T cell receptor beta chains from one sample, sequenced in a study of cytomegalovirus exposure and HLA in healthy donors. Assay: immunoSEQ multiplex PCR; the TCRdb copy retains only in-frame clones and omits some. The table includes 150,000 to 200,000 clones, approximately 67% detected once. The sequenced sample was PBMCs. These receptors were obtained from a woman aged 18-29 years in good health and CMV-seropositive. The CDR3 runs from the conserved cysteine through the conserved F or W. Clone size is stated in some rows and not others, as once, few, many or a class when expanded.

CASSQVGGGAARGELFF,TRBV4-2,TRBJ2-2,NA
CATSGQGVQETQYF,TRBV15,TRBJ2-5,NA
CASSQVGAPYYGYTF,TRBV4-3,TRBJ1-2,NA
CASSHSANTGELFF,TRBV4-1,TRBJ2-2,NA
CAISDRQGTEAFF,TRBV10-3,TRBJ1-1,NA
CASSPSRETQYF,TRBV18,TRBJ2-5,NA
CASSEGLAGLYEQYF,TRBV6-1,TRBJ2-7,NA
CASSLANRVGNEKLFF,TRBV5-1,TRBJ1-4,NA
CASTILAGSYEQYF,TRBV7-8,TRBJ2-7,NA
CASSTPTGTQNTGELFF,TRBV2,TRBJ2-2,NA
CAGSYSAGASQPQHF,TRBV6-5,TRBJ1-5,NA
CAISEAGQNGQETQYF,TRBV10-3,TRBJ2-5,NA
CASSPQGATGTTNEKLFF,TRBV18,TRBJ1-4,once
CASSQYWGENQPQHF,TRBV6-5,TRBJ1-5,few
CASIPGDLVGDEQFF,TRBV2,TRBJ2-1,NA
CASSLFARDTEAFF,TRBV11-3,TRBJ1-1,NA
CASSLQGIYNEQYF,TRBV5-1,TRBJ2-7,NA
CASSLRGSRYEQFF,TRBV27,TRBJ2-1,NA
CASSGSVRGTYEQYF,TRBV5-1,TRBJ2-7,NA
CASSHVTGSSYTEAFF,TRBV14,TRBJ1-1,once
CASSQYGGRENEKLFF,TRBV18,TRBJ1-4,NA
CASRSGTGGAGLVQPQHF,TRBV27,TRBJ1-5,few
CASSLVRGLAGLEQYF,TRBV13,TRBJ2-7,NA
CASSQNGQVTGELFF,TRBV4-1,TRBJ2-2,NA
CSVQGPFHEQYF,TRBV29-1,TRBJ2-7,NA
CSSRSGNTIYF,TRBV20-1,TRBJ1-3,NA
CASSPDMGRFDQPQHF,TRBV19,TRBJ1-5,NA
CASSHSRPGTGGKANSYEQYF,TRBV4-1,TRBJ2-7,NA
CASSQGAYGTDTQYF,TRBV4-1,TRBJ2-3,NA
CASGRTADYEQYF,TRBV7-9,TRBJ2-7,NA
CASSLRTGSVSGNTIYF,TRBV4-2,TRBJ1-3,few
CASSLWQGSHEQYF,TRBV28,TRBJ2-7,NA
CASSMAVAGEAVGSGANVLTF,TRBV27,TRBJ2-6,NA
CASSPTGGRTNEKLFF,TRBV28,TRBJ1-4,NA
CASSRSNGLGNTIYF,TRBV7-6,TRBJ1-3,NA
CAWRWPNRQETQYF,TRBV30,TRBJ2-5,NA
CASSWDRGRTQYF,TRBV5-8,TRBJ2-5,NA
CASSDPTLAKNIQYF,TRBV5-1,TRBJ2-4,few
CASSSWTGAAEAFF,TRBV6-5,TRBJ1-1,NA
CASSHRQGDSGGYTF,TRBV14,TRBJ1-2,few
CASSESRVGHTEAFF,TRBV25-1,TRBJ1-1,NA